A single sample is the source of the 3 T cell receptor beta chains below, sequenced in a study of spatial heterogeneity in lung cancer. Noted time point: blood at routine non-recurrence follow-up after resection. TCRdb reanalysed the 5' RACE reads using MiXCR and keeps one entry per CDR3 protein. This sample has about 29,000 distinct CDR3 sequences, with 8% to 13% found just once. Material: PBMCs, obtained at follow-up. Source of these receptors: a female donor with early-stage non-small cell lung cancer.

The gene calls are TRBV7-8 and TRBJ2-7; 10 positions match TRBD2. CDR3 size: 16 residues. Germline V lookup: CDR1 SGHVS, CDR2 FQNEAQ. The J segment lost 4 bases and the V segment lost 2 bases, leaving 8 bases of the junction unmatched. For the CDR3, the DNA is TGTGCCAGCAGCTTAAATAGCGGGGGGCGGAGATACGAGCAGTACTTC. Translation gives CASSLNSGGRRYEQYF.

This clonotype showed up many times. This chain connects TRBV2 to TRBJ1-1, with no clear D. The germline CDR1 and CDR2 sequences are SNHLY and FYNNEI. This CDR3 comprises 13 residues. Trimming removed 8 bases at V and 4 bases at J, with 14 bases between. CDR3 in DNA: TGTGCCAGCGGGTCGGAATCGAGCACTGAAGCTTTCTTT. Translated, it gives CASGSESSTEAFF.

This clonotype was recorded a few times. The chain carries TRBV15 and TRBJ2-3; TRBD2 matches 7 bases. The ends lost 1 base at V and 2 bases at J; junction bases unmatched: 9. Germline loops: CDR1 LNHNV, CDR2 YYDKDF (reference sequence). The CDR3 totals 17 residues. The CDR3 sequence: CATSRAGGGGPTDTQYF. The DNA of the CDR3 is TGTGCCACCAGCAGAGCGGGGGGAGGTGGCCCCACAGATACGCAGTATTTT.